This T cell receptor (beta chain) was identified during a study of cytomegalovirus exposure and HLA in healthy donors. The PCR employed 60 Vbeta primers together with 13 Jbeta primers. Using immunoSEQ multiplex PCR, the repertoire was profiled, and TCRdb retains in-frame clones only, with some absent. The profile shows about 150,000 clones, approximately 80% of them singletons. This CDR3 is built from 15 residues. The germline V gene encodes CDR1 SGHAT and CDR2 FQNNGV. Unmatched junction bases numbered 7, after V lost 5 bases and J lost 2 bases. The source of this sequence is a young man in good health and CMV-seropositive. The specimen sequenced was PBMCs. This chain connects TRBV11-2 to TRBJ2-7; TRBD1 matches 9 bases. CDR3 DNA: TGTGCCAGCAGCCTCCTGGGACAGGGAGCCTACGAGCAGTACTTC. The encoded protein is CASSLLGQGAYEQYF.